These 20 T cell receptor beta chains were all obtained from the same sample, sequenced in a study of spatial heterogeneity in lung cancer. Time point specified: sample taken at primary tumor resection. MiXCR, run by TCRdb on the 5' RACE reads, gives a single entry per CDR3 protein. The repertoire holds about 35,000 distinct CDR3 sequences, with 3% to 3.5% as singletons. The sequences come from normal lung tissue next to the tumor, collected at surgery. These receptors were taken from a male donor with early-stage non-small cell lung cancer.

This clonotype was recorded at least ten times. This chain uses TRBV15 with TRBJ2-3, with D unclear. Trimming stripped 5 bases from V and 0 bases from J, with 9 bases between. Germline V gives CDR1 LNHNV, CDR2 YYDKDF (reference sequence). There are 14 residues in the CDR3. CDR3 residues: CATSVFTSTDTQYF. For the CDR3, the DNA is TGTGCCACCAGCGTCTTCACTAGCACAGATACGCAGTATTTT.

This clonotype showed up many times. The chain couples TRBV29-1 to TRBJ2-3; a weak D match, TRBD2 (5 bases). The germline V gene encodes CDR1 SQVTM and CDR2 ANQGSEA. This CDR3 contains 14 residues. V was shortened by 6 bases and J by 2 bases, with 15 bases between the two germline ends. CDR3 DNA: TGCAGCGTAGGGAGCCTCACAGTCACAGATACGCAGTATTTT. Protein product: CSVGSLTVTDTQYF.

This clonotype occurred many times. The rearrangement links TRBV6-5 to TRBJ1-6; D uncertain. This CDR3 region has 12 residues. V was cut by 5 bases and J by 7 bases, with 6 bases left in between. CDR1 is MNHEY and CDR2 is SVGAGI in the germline V gene. In DNA, the CDR3 is TGTGCCAGCAGTGAACTGAATTCACCCCTCCACTTT. It is translated as CASSELNSPLHF.

This clonotype was observed at least ten times. The rearrangement links TRBV27 to TRBJ1-5, with D possibly TRBD1 on 6 matching bases. Trimming stripped 3 bases from V and 7 bases from J, with 13 bases between. CDR1 and CDR2 from the germline V gene are MNHEY and SMNVEV (reference sequence). This CDR3 region has 14 residues. This CDR3 reads CASSLWGRGQPQHF. In DNA, the CDR3 is TGTGCCAGCAGTTTGTGGGGAAGGGGGCAGCCCCAGCATTTT.

The chain uses TRBV2 and TRBJ1-1; D is possibly TRBD1 (5 bases). CDR3 length: 12 residues. CDR1 and CDR2 (germline): SNHLY, FYNNEI. Trimming pared 11 bases from V and 10 bases from J, leaving 20 bases between. CDR3 protein: CAARQGGFGAFF. CDR3 bases: TGTGCCGCCAGGCAGGGCGGATTCGGAGCTTTCTTT.

At least ten counts were recorded for this clonotype. V usage is TRBV10-1 and J usage is TRBJ2-7; no reliable D call. V was clipped by 3 bases and J by 2 bases, with 8 bases between them. CDR3 length: 13 residues. From germline, CDR1 is WNHNN and CDR2 SYGVQD (reference sequence). CDR3 bases: TGCGCCAGCAGTGATGGGCCCCCCTACGAGCAGTACTTC. Protein: CASSDGPPYEQYF.

This clonotype was detected many times. The CDR3 DNA is TGCGCCAGCAGCCCAACCGCAGGGTCCGCATCGTATCAGCCCCAGCATTTT. This encodes CASSPTAGSASYQPQHF. The chain joins TRBV5-1 to TRBJ1-5, with D maybe TRBD1 (5 bases). There are 17 residues in the CDR3. Trimming stripped 4 bases from V and 5 bases from J, with 22 bases between. Germline CDR1 reads SGHRS; CDR2 reads YFSETQ.

This clonotype was seen many times. The V and J genes are TRBV12-3 or TRBV12-4 and TRBJ1-2; the D is unclear. V lost 5 bases to trimming and J lost 0 bases, with 10 bases between them. CDR3 size: 14 residues. In nucleotides, the CDR3 is TGTGCCAGCAGTCCCCCGGGGACTAACTATGGCTACACCTTC. It is translated as CASSPPGTNYGYTF.

This clonotype has a count of ten or more. The chain carries TRBV28 and TRBJ1-5; D unclear. The V gene's germline CDR1 is MDHEN and CDR2 SYDVKM. Trimming pared 6 bases from V and 0 bases from J, leaving 6 bases between. This CDR3 is 13 amino acids long. The CDR3 DNA sequence: TGTGCCAGCAGACAGTATAGCAATCAGCCCCAGCATTTT. Protein sequence: CASRQYSNQPQHF. Complete variable domain (other parts from reference TRBV28 and TRBJ1-5): DVKVTQSSRYLVKRTGEKVFLECVQDMDHENMFWYRQDPGLGLRLIYFSYDVKMKEKGDIPEGYSVSREKKERFSLILESASTNQTSMYLCASRQYSNQPQHFGDGTRLSIL.

In its sample, this clonotype was seen many times. The chain combines TRBV5-5 with TRBJ2-5; D uncertain. Germline assignment: CDR1 SGHKS and CDR2 YYEKEE (reference sequence). The CDR3 is made up of 14 amino acids. V lost 1 base, J lost 4 bases, and 11 bases lay in between. The CDR3 sequence is CASSLITARETQYF. For the CDR3, the DNA is TGTGCCAGCAGCTTGATTACGGCAAGAGAGACCCAGTACTTC.

The sample holds many counts of this clonotype. The chain employs TRBV2 and TRBJ2-7; D perhaps matches TRBD2 (6 bases). This CDR3 spans 13 amino acids. Per the germline V gene, CDR1 is SNHLY and CDR2 is FYNNEI. Between the trimmed V and J ends, which lost 8 bases and 6 bases, there was a span of 17 bases. The CDR3 is CASGYLGAGEQYF. Written as DNA, the CDR3 is TGTGCCAGCGGATACTTGGGAGCGGGCGAGCAGTACTTC.

In its sample, this clonotype was seen many times. The rearrangement uses TRBV29-1 and TRBJ1-3; no clear D. CDR3 length: 12 amino acids. Germline V gene data show CDR1 as SQVTM and CDR2 as ANQGSEA. The V end was cut by 7 bases, the J end by 1 base, with 8 bases between. The CDR3 sequence: CSAGGSGNTIYF. In DNA, the CDR3 is TGCAGCGCCGGTGGTTCTGGAAACACCATATATTTT.

This clonotype was observed at least ten times. The chain carries TRBV7-9 and TRBJ1-2; 8 bases are a match to TRBD1. The CDR3 totals 15 residues. Germline V gene lookup returns CDR1 SEHNR and CDR2 FQNEAQ (reference sequence). V gave up 3 bases and J gave up 2 bases; unmatched junction bases: 5. This chain's CDR3 is CASSFPPGGNYGYTF. CDR3 DNA: TGTGCCAGCAGCTTCCCCCCAGGGGGCAACTATGGCTACACCTTC.

This clonotype has ten or more counts. Written as DNA, the CDR3 is TGCAGTGCTAGCGGCGGAAGTCAGCCCCAGCATTTT. Its protein product is CSASGGSQPQHF. V usage is TRBV20-1 and J usage is TRBJ1-5; D is uncertain. This CDR3 region has 12 residues. Germline CDR1 and CDR2: DFQATT and SNEGSKA (reference sequence). Trimming took 3 bases from V and 6 from J, leaving 9 bases between them.

This clonotype appeared many times. The chain combines TRBV7-2 with TRBJ1-6; 8 nucleotides match TRBD1. CDR1 and CDR2 (germline): SGHTA, FQGNSA. After removal of 3 bases from V and 9 bases from J, the junction contained 4 bases not matched to a gene. The CDR3 is made up of 14 amino acids. CDR3 coding DNA: TGTGCCAGCAGCTTGGCCGGGACAGGTTCACCCCTCCACTTT. It encodes CASSLAGTGSPLHF.

In this sample, this clonotype turned up many times. This chain links TRBV6-2 or TRBV6-3 with TRBJ2-2, with TRBD2 identical over 7 bases. This CDR3 region has 13 residues. The J segment lost 3 bases and the V segment lost 7 bases, leaving 2 bases of the junction unmatched. Germline loops: CDR1 MNHEY, CDR2 SVGEGT. For the CDR3, the DNA is TGTGCCAGCAAGCGGGATTACACCGGGGAGCTGTTTTTT. It is translated as CASKRDYTGELFF.

This clonotype was detected many times. The CDR3, as DNA: TGTGCCAGCAGCGATACCGGGACTAGCGGCCCCTGGACAGATACGCAGTATTTT. Translation: CASSDTGTSGPWTDTQYF. This chain links TRBV5-8 with TRBJ2-3, with 11 bases aligning to TRBD2. CDR1 and CDR2 from the germline V gene are SGHTS and YDEGEE. CDR3 length: 18 residues. The ends lost 4 bases at V and 3 bases at J; junction bases unmatched: 13.

This clonotype has at least ten counts. This chain joins TRBV7-2 and TRBJ1-5; no definite D call. V was clipped by 1 base and J by 4 bases, with 11 bases between them. Germline-derived CDR1 and CDR2 are SGHTA and FQGNSA. The CDR3 extends over 15 amino acids. CDR3 nucleotides: TGTGCCAGCAGCTTAGAGGGATTCAGAAATCAGCCCCAGCATTTT. Its protein product is CASSLEGFRNQPQHF.

This rearrangement joins TRBV5-5 to TRBJ2-1, with D perhaps given as TRBD1 or TRBD2 (6 bases each). CDR1 is SGHKS and CDR2 is YYEKEE in the germline V gene (reference sequence). This CDR3 region has 14 residues. V gave up 3 bases and J gave up 4 bases, with 11 bases separating them. The CDR3 sequence: CASSWGAEYNEQFF. CDR3 nucleotides: TGTGCCAGCAGCTGGGGGGCAGAGTACAATGAGCAGTTCTTC.

This clonotype appeared many times. V usage is TRBV5-1 and J usage is TRBJ1-1, with D hard to call. Trimming pared 4 bases from V and 9 bases from J, leaving 10 bases between. The CDR3 runs to 11 residues. CDR1 and CDR2 from the germline V gene are SGHRS and YFSETQ. The CDR3 region is CASSGGRKAFF. CDR3 coding DNA: TGCGCCAGCAGCGGCGGACGAAAAGCTTTCTTT.